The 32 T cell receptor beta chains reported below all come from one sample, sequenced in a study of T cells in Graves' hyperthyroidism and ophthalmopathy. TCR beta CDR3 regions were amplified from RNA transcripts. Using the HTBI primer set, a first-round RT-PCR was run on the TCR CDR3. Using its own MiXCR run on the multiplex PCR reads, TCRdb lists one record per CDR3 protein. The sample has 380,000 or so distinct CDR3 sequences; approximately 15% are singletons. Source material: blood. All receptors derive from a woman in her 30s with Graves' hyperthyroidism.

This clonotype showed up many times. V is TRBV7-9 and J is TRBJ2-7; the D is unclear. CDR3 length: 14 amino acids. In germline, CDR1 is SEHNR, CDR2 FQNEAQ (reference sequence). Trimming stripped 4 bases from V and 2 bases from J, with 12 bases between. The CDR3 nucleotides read TGTGCCAGCAGCTCACCCGGACCCCCCTACGAGCAGTACTTC. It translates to CASSSPGPPYEQYF.

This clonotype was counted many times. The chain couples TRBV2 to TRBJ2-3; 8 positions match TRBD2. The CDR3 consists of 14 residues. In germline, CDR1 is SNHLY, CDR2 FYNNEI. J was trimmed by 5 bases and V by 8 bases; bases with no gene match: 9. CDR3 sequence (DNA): TGTGCCAGCTTAAAGCGGGAGACGGGAGATACGCAGTATTTT. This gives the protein CASLKRETGDTQYF.

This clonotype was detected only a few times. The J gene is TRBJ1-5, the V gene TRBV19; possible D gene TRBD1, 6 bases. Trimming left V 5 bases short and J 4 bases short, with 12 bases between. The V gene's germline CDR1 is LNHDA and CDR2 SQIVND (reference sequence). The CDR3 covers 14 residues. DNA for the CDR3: TGTGCCAGTAGTTCCGCAGGGGCTAATCAGCCCCAGCATTTT. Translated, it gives CASSSAGANQPQHF.

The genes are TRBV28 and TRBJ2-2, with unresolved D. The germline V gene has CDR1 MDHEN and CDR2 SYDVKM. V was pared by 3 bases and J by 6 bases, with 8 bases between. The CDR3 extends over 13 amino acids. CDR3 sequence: CASSLSPAGELFF. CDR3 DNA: TGTGCCAGCAGTTTGTCCCCGGCCGGGGAGCTGTTTTTT.

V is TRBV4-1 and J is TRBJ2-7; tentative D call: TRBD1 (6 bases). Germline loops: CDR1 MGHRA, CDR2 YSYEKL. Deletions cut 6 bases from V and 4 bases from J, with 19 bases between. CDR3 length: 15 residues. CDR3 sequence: CASSPSRQEPYEQYF. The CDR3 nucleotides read TGCGCCAGCAGTCCTTCCCGACAGGAACCTTACGAGCAGTACTTC.

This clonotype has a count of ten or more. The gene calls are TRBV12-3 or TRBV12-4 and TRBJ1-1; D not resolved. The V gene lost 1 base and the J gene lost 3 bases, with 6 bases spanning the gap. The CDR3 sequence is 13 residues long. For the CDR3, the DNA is TGTGCCAGCAGTTTAGGCAGCTACACTGAAGCTTTCTTT. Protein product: CASSLGSYTEAFF.

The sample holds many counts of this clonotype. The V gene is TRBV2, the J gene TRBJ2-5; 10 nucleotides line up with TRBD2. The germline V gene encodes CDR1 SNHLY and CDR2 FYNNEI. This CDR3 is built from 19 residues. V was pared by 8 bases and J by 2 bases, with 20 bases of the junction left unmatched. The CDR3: CASARLGASGLAVQETQYF. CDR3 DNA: TGTGCCAGCGCCCGTTTGGGGGCTTCAGGACTAGCGGTTCAAGAGACCCAGTACTTC.

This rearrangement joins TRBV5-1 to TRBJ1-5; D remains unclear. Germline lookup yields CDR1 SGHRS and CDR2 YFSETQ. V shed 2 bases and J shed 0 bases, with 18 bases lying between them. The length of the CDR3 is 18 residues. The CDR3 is CASSLVGLPRSSNQPQHF. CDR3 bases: TGCGCCAGCAGCTTAGTAGGGCTTCCGAGATCTAGCAATCAGCCCCAGCATTTT.

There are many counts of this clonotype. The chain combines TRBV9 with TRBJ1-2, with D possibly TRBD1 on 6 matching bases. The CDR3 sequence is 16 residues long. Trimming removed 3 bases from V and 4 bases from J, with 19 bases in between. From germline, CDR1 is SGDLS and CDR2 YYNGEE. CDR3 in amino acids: CASSGNRESGGYGYTF. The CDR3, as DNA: TGTGCCAGCAGCGGGAACAGGGAGAGCGGCGGCTATGGCTACACCTTC.

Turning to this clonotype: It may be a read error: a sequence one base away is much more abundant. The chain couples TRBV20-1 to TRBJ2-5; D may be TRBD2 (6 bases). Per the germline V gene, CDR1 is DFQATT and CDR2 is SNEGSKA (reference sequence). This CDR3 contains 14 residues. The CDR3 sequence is CSARGLDYQEIQYF. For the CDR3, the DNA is TGCAGTGCTAGAGGGTTGGACTATCAAGAGATCCAGTACTTC.

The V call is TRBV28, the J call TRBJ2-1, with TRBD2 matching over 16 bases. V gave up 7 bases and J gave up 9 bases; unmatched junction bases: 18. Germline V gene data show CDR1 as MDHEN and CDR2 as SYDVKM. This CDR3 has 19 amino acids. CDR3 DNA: TGTGCCAGCAACCCTAGGACAGTGGGGACTAGCGGGAGGGCGAGTGAGCAGTTCTTC. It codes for CASNPRTVGTSGRASEQFF.

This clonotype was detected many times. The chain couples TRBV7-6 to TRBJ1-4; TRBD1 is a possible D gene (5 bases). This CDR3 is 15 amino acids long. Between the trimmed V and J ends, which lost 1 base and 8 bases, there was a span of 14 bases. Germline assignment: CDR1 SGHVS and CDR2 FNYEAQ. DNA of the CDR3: TGTGCCAGCAGCTTAGTCCGGGGGATGGGGGAAAAACTGTTTTTT. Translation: CASSLVRGMGEKLFF.

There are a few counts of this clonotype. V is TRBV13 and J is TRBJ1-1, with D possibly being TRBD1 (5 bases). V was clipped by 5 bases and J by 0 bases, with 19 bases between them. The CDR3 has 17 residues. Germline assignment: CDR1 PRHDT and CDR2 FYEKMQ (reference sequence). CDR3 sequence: CASSPGTPRVMNTEAFF. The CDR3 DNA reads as TGTGCCAGCAGCCCAGGGACCCCGAGAGTTATGAACACTGAAGCTTTCTTT.

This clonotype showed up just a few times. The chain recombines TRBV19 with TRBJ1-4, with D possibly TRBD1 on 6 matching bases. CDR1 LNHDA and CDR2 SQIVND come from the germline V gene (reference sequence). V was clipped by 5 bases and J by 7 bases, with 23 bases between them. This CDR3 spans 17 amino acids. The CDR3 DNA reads TGTGCCAGTAGTCCATTCCGACGCAGGGGCCGTGGTGAAAAACTGTTTTTT. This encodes CASSPFRRRGRGEKLFF. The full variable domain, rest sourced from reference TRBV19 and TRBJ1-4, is DGGITQSPKYLFRKEGQNVTLSCEQNLNHDAMYWYRQDPGQGLRLIYYSQIVNDFQKGDIAEGYSVSREKKESFPLTVTSAQKNPTAFYLCASSPFRRRGRGEKLFFGSGTQLSVL.

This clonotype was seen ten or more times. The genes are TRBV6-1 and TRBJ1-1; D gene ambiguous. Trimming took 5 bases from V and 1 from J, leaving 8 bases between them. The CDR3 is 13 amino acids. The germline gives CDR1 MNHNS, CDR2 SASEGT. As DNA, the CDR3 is TGTGCCAGCAGTAATACGGAGAACACTGAAGCTTTCTTT. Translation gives CASSNTENTEAFF.

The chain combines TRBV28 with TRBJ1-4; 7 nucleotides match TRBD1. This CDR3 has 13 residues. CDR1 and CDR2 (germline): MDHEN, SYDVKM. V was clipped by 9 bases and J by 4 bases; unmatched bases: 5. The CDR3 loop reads CARPDRYNEKLFF. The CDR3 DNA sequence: TGTGCCAGGCCGGACAGGTATAATGAAAAACTGTTTTTT.

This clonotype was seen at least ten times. The CDR3 is CASSYGQRTGELFF. The CDR3 DNA sequence: TGTGCCAGCAGTTACGGCCAACGTACCGGGGAGCTGTTTTTT. The chain has TRBV6-5 and TRBJ2-2; D is unclear. In germline, CDR1 is MNHEY, CDR2 SVGAGI. Trimming removed 2 bases at V and 5 bases at J, with 9 bases between. The CDR3 totals 14 residues.

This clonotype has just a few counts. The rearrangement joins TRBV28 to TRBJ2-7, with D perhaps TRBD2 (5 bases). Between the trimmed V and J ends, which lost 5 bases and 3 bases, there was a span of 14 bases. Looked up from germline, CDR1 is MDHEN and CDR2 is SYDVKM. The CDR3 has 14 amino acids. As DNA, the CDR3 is TGTGCCAGCAGTCCCGGGGTTATAAACTACGAGCAGTACTTC. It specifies CASSPGVINYEQYF.

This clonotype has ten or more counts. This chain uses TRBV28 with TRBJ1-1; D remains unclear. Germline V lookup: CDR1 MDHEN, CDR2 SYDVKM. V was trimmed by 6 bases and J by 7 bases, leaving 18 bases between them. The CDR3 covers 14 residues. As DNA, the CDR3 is TGTGCCAGCAGCCAAGTGCGCAGACCGAATGAAGCTTTCTTT. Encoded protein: CASSQVRRPNEAFF.

As DNA, the CDR3 is TGTGCCAGCAGCTTGGACAGTACCTTCTACGAGCAGTACTTC. Residues: CASSLDSTFYEQYF. This sequence joins TRBV7-9 and TRBJ2-7; perhaps TRBD1 as D (6 bases). Trimming cost V 3 bases and J 3 bases, with 12 bases left between them. Germline V gene sequence: CDR1 SEHNR, CDR2 FQNEAQ (reference sequence). This CDR3 has 14 residues. Full variable domain (remainder filled in from reference TRBV7-9 and TRBJ2-7): DTGVSQNPRHKITKRGQNVTFRCDPISEHNRLYWYRQTLGQGPEFLTYFQNEAQLEKSRLLSDRFSAERPKGSFSTLEIQRTEQGDSAMYLCASSLDSTFYEQYFGPGTRLTVT.

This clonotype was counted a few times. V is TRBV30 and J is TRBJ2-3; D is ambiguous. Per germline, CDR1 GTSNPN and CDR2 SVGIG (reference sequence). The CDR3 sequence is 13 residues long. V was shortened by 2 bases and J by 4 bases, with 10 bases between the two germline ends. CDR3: CAWSLIGADTQYF. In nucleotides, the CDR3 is TGTGCCTGGAGTCTCATCGGTGCAGATACGCAGTATTTT.

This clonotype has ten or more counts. In nucleotides, the CDR3 is TGTGCCAGCTTACGGTCCGGGGAGCTGTTTTTT. This sequence encodes CASLRSGELFF. The chain couples TRBV2 to TRBJ2-2; D is uncertain. The CDR3 sequence is 11 residues long. Germline V gene sequence: CDR1 SNHLY, CDR2 FYNNEI. Trimming cost V 8 bases and J 6 bases, with 7 bases left between them.

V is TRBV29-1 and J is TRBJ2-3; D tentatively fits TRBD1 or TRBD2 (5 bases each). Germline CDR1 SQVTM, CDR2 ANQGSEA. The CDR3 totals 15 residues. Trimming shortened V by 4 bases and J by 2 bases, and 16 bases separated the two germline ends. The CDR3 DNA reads TGCAGCGTTGGAGAGTCCGGGACGTACACAGATACGCAGTATTTT. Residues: CSVGESGTYTDTQYF.

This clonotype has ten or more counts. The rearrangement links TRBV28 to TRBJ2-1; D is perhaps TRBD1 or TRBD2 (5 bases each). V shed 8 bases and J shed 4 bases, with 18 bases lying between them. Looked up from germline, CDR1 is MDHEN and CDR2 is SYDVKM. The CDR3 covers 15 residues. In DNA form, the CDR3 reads TGTGCCAGCCGGGACGGGGACGGGCCATACAATGAGCAGTTCTTC. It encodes CASRDGDGPYNEQFF.

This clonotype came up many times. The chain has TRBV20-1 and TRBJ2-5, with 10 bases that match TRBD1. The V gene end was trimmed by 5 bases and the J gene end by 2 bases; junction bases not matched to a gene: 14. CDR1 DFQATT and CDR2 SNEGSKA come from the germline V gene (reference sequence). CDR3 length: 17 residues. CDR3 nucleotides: TGCAGTGCTGACCGACAGGGGGCTTTTTGGGGGCAAGAGACCCAGTACTTC. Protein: CSADRQGAFWGQETQYF.

The CDR3 DNA reads as TGTGCCAGCTCACCAGGGACGAACTTCGAGCAGTACTTC. Encoded protein: CASSPGTNFEQYF. The rearrangement joins TRBV18 to TRBJ2-7; D is tentatively TRBD1 or TRBD2 (5 bases each). Germline V gene data show CDR1 as KGHSH and CDR2 as LQKENI. The CDR3 is 13 amino acids. Trimming pared 2 bases from V and 6 bases from J, leaving 11 bases between.

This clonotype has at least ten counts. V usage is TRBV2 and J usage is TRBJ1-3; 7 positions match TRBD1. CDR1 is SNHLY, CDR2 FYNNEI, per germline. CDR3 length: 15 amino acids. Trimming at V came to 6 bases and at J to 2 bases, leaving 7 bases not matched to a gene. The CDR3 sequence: CASRFGTDAGNTIYF. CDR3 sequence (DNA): TGTGCCAGCAGATTTGGGACAGACGCTGGAAACACCATATATTTT.

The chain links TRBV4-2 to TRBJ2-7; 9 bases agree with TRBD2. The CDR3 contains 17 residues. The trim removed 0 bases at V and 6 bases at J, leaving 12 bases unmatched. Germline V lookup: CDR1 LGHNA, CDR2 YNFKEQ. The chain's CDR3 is CASSQEGSGRNLPEQYF. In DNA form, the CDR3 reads TGTGCCAGCAGCCAAGAGGGTAGCGGGAGAAACCTCCCCGAGCAGTACTTC.

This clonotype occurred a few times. Here the CDR3 reads CARNLGGRGGDEQFF. DNA of the CDR3: TGTGCCCGTAACCTTGGCGGGAGGGGCGGCGACGAGCAGTTCTTC. The V and J genes are TRBV30 and TRBJ2-1, with TRBD2 matching 9 bases. CDR3 length: 15 amino acids. V trimming: 8 bases; J trimming: 10 bases; junction bases outside the gene matches: 18. Germline lookup yields CDR1 GTSNPN and CDR2 SVGIG (reference sequence). Complete variable domain (other parts from reference TRBV30 and TRBJ2-1): SQTIHQWPATLVQPVGSPLSLECTVEGTSNPNLYWYRQAAGRGLQLLFYSVGIGQISSEVPQNLSASRPQDRQFILSSKKLLLSDSGFYLCARNLGGRGGDEQFFGPGTRLTVL.

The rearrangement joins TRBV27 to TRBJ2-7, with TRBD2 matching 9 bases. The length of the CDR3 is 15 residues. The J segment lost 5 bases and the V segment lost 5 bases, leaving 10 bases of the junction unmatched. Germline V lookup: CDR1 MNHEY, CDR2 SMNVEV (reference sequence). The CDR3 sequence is CASSPGSGRSDEQYF. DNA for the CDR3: TGTGCCAGCAGTCCCGGAAGCGGGAGGTCCGACGAGCAGTACTTC.

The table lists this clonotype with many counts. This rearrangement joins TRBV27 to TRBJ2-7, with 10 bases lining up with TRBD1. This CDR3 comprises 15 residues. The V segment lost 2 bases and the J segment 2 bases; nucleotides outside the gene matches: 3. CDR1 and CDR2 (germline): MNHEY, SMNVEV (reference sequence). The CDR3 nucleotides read TGTGCCAGCAGTTTAACGGGACAGGGGACCTACGAGCAGTACTTC. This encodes CASSLTGQGTYEQYF.

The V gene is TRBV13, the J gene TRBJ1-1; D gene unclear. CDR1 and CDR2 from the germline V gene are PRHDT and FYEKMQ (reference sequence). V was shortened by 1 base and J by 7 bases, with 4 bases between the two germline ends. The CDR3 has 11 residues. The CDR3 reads CASSLEFEAFF. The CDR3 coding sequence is TGTGCCAGCAGCTTAGAATTTGAAGCTTTCTTT.